The 4 T cell receptor beta chains below were found in one sample sequenced in a study of blood T cell repertoires in COVID-19. Sequencing used immunoSEQ multiplex PCR; TCRdb keeps in-frame clones, though not all of them. Counted here are about 380,000 clones, 80% to 90% occurring once; the ten biggest clones make up 1.3%. Sequencing input: PBMCs or T cells enriched from blood (not recorded which). The receptor set was obtained from a man under 40 who had recovered from COVID-19.

This sequence joins TRBV7-9 and TRBJ1-4; no clear D gene. V lost 10 bases and J lost 8, with 17 bases in between. Germline assignment: CDR1 SEHNR and CDR2 FQNEAQ (reference sequence). The length of the CDR3 is 13 residues. CDR3 region: CATFGSGLEKLFF. In nucleotides, the CDR3 is TGTGCCACCTTCGGCTCGGGTCTCGAAAAACTGTTTTTT.

The gene calls are TRBV25-1 and TRBJ1-2; possibly TRBD1 for D (5 bases). The V gene lost 7 bases and the J gene lost 8 bases, with 17 bases spanning the gap. CDR1 is MGHDK, CDR2 SYGVNS, per germline. This CDR3 has 13 residues. The CDR3 reads CASTRWGDGGYTF. The CDR3 coding sequence is TGTGCCAGCACCAGATGGGGGGATGGGGGCTACACCTTC.

This chain's CDR3 is CASSTQLQAGTDTQYF. CDR3 sequence (DNA): TGTGCCAGCAGCACTCAACTCCAGGCTGGCACAGATACGCAGTATTTT. The chain employs TRBV7-2 and TRBJ2-3, with D hard to call. This CDR3 spans 16 amino acids. From germline, CDR1 is SGHTA and CDR2 FQGNSA. V shed 5 bases and J shed 1 base, with 16 bases lying between them. Variable domain in full (rest from reference TRBV7-2 and TRBJ2-3): GAGVSQSPSNKVTEKGKDVELRCDPISGHTALYWYRQSLGQGLEFLIYFQGNSAPDKSGLPSDRFSAERTGGSVSTLTIQRTQQEDSAVYLCASSTQLQAGTDTQYFGPGTRLTVL.

This clone was seen only a few times. V usage is TRBV19 and J usage is TRBJ1-1, with TRBD1 matching over 8 bases. J lost 1 base, V lost 6 bases, and 7 bases had no gene match. The CDR3 is made up of 15 amino acids. CDR1 is LNHDA and CDR2 is SQIVND in the germline V gene (reference sequence). The CDR3 spells CASSRSGTGNTEAFF. The CDR3 DNA is TGTGCCAGTAGCCGAAGCGGGACAGGGAACACTGAAGCTTTCTTT.